What follows describes a single T cell receptor beta chain. Its specificity is unknown. V was trimmed by 11 bases and J by 6 bases, leaving 16 bases between them. The CDR3 consists of 12 residues. Extracted total RNA amounted to at least 6 micrograms for each sample. PCR was performed a second time for about 7 to 12 cycles using a sample-barcoded 5' primer and a J-beta primer mix. TCRdb redid the calling of the 5' RACE reads with MiXCR, one entry per CDR3 protein. Of roughly 2 million distinct CDR3 sequences listed, roughly 52% are singletons. This entry comes from a study of blood T cells in healthy people across ages. Study observations and caveats: Fewer expanded clones and more diversity marked long-lived versus aged donors.

The chain uses TRBV12-3 or TRBV12-4 and TRBJ1-1; weak D call: TRBD1 (5 bases). This TCR was sampled from a woman in her thirties or forties in good health. The sequenced sample consisted of blood. The CDR3 loop is CALKGPGPEAFF. The CDR3 DNA sequence: TGTGCCCTTAAGGGTCCGGGGCCTGAAGCTTTCTTT.